These 27 T cell receptor beta chains were all obtained from the same sample, sequenced in a study of blood T cell repertoires in COVID-19. TCRdb keeps only in-frame clones here, not all; method: immunoSEQ multiplex PCR. The sample yields approximately 80,000 clones, around 81% seen once. The sequenced sample was peripheral blood. These receptors were collected from a man at least 80 years old with acute or convalescent COVID-19.

The chain is built from TRBV6-1 and TRBJ1-4; a weak D match, TRBD1 (6 bases). V was cut by 1 base and J by 8 bases, with 14 bases left in between. Germline V lookup: CDR1 MNHNS, CDR2 SASEGT. The length of the CDR3 is 15 residues. The DNA for the CDR3 is TGTGCCAGCAGTGAAGGGTGGGGGCTTGAGGAAAAACTGTTTTTT. Amino acids: CASSEGWGLEEKLFF.

The rearrangement links TRBV4-1 to TRBJ1-5, with 8 bases aligning to TRBD1. Germline V gives CDR1 MGHRA, CDR2 YSYEKL. The CDR3 spans 16 residues. The ends lost 1 base at V and 11 bases at J; junction bases unmatched: 13. This CDR3 is CASSQGLGQGKSAQHF. As DNA, the CDR3 is TGCGCCAGCAGCCAAGGCCTCGGACAGGGAAAATCAGCCCAGCATTTT.

This sequence joins TRBV5-6 and TRBJ1-3; TRBD1 is a possible D gene (5 bases). V gave up 0 bases and J gave up 0 bases, with 10 bases separating them. CDR1 is SGHDT and CDR2 is YYEEEE in the germline V gene. The CDR3 sequence is 16 residues long. The CDR3, as DNA: TGTGCCAGCAGCTTGGCCTACAGGCTCTCTGGAAACACCATATATTTT. It translates to CASSLAYRLSGNTIYF.

The V and J genes are TRBV18 and TRBJ2-2; 7 bases map to TRBD2. Germline CDR1 reads KGHSH; CDR2 reads LQKENI. V shed 3 bases and J 4 bases; nucleotides not matched to a gene: 5. The CDR3 loop spans 15 amino acids. CDR3 coding DNA: TGTGCCAGCTCACCTGGACTAGAGATCACCGGGGAGCTGTTTTTT. Protein: CASSPGLEITGELFF.

This clone came up once. The rearrangement joins TRBV21-1 to TRBJ2-7; the DNA was not used to check the table's D call, TRBD1. TRBV21-1 is given as a pseudogene. The length of the CDR3 is 15 residues. The CDR3 DNA reads TGTGCCAGCAGCAAACTGGCCGGGACAGCCTACGAGCAGTACTTC. Amino acids: CASSKLAGTAYEQYF.

The chain carries TRBV28 and TRBJ2-2, with 9 bases matching TRBD1. The CDR3 loop spans 18 amino acids. Germline CDR1 reads MDHEN; CDR2 reads SYDVKM. Trimming at V came to 6 bases and at J to 3 bases, leaving 14 bases not matched to a gene. As DNA, the CDR3 is TGTGCCAGCAGAACTTTTCCCACGGGACAGGGTTACACCGGGGAGCTGTTTTTT. Translated: CASRTFPTGQGYTGELFF.

V gene TRBV19 combines with J gene TRBJ2-1; 9 bases are shared with TRBD2. The trim removed 0 bases at V and 9 bases at J, leaving 6 bases unmatched. Germline V CDR1 and CDR2: LNHDA, SQIVND (reference sequence). This CDR3 is built from 15 residues. CDR3 in amino acids: CASSIDRGRAGEQFF. The CDR3 bases are TGTGCCAGTAGTATAGATCGCGGGAGGGCGGGTGAGCAGTTCTTC.

The chain is built from TRBV21-1 and TRBJ1-5; the table's D gene call, TRBD1, was not cross checked with the DNA. TRBV21-1 is designated a pseudogene. CDR3 size: 17 residues. The CDR3 loop is CASSLPRQGSCNQPQHF. Written as DNA, the CDR3 is TGTGCCAGCAGCCTCCCGCGACAGGGGTCCTGCAATCAGCCCCAGCATTTT.

The chain is built from TRBV25-1 and TRBJ2-7, with TRBD1 identical over 8 bases. V gave up 6 bases and J gave up 7 bases; unmatched junction bases: 11. Germline assignment: CDR1 MGHDK and CDR2 SYGVNS. The CDR3 sequence is 14 residues long. The CDR3 DNA sequence: TGTGCCAGCAGCCCAGGGGGCGGAGGTACGGAGCAGTACTTC. Protein: CASSPGGGGTEQYF.

This rearrangement joins TRBV19 to TRBJ1-5; 7 nucleotides align to TRBD1. The junction had 6 bases not matched to a gene; V was cut back by 5 bases and J by 5 bases. CDR1 and CDR2 (germline): LNHDA, SQIVND (reference sequence). This CDR3 contains 14 residues. CDR3 sequence reads: CASSYGTAYQPQHF. The CDR3 nucleotides are TGTGCCAGTAGTTACGGGACAGCCTATCAGCCCCAGCATTTT.

The J gene is TRBJ1-1, the V gene TRBV28; tentative D call: TRBD1 (6 bases). V dropped 1 base and J dropped 1 base, with 16 bases sitting between them. This CDR3 is 17 amino acids long. The germline V gene encodes CDR1 MDHEN and CDR2 SYDVKM. The CDR3 here is CASSLFKYGGWNTEAFF. CDR3 nucleotide sequence: TGTGCCAGCAGTTTATTCAAGTATGGGGGCTGGAACACTGAAGCTTTCTTT. Full variable domain (missing parts from reference TRBV28 and TRBJ1-1): DVKVTQSSRYLVKRTGEKVFLECVQDMDHENMFWYRQDPGLGLRLIYFSYDVKMKEKGDIPEGYSVSREKKERFSLILESASTNQTSMYLCASSLFKYGGWNTEAFFGQGTRLTVV.

The chain combines TRBV29-1 with TRBJ1-1, with D possibly matching TRBD1 (6 bases). V was trimmed by 2 bases and J by 1 base, leaving 14 bases between them. Germline CDR1 is SQVTM and CDR2 is ANQGSEA. This CDR3 is 15 amino acids long. The CDR3 sequence is CSVENRTVGNTEAFF. CDR3 nucleotide sequence: TGCAGCGTTGAAAACAGGACAGTGGGGAACACTGAAGCTTTCTTT.

The rearrangement links TRBV19 to TRBJ1-5; D may be TRBD1 (5 bases). V dropped 5 bases and J dropped 7 bases, with 12 bases sitting between them. The CDR3 is 13 amino acids. Germline CDR1 and CDR2: LNHDA and SQIVND (reference sequence). The CDR3 protein is CASSWGGDQPQHF. CDR3 DNA: TGTGCCAGTAGTTGGGGGGGGGACCAGCCCCAGCATTTT.

The chain combines TRBV19 with TRBJ1-1; D may be TRBD1 (6 bases). The germline gives CDR1 LNHDA, CDR2 SQIVND (reference sequence). Trimming left V 3 bases short and J 1 base short, with 9 bases between. CDR3 length: 14 residues. The CDR3 region is CASSIGTTNTEAFF. The CDR3 DNA follows: TGTGCCAGTAGTATTGGGACAACGAACACTGAAGCTTTCTTT.

This rearrangement joins TRBV29-1 to TRBJ1-2; a possible D gene is TRBD1 (6 bases). Germline V CDR1 and CDR2: SQVTM, ANQGSEA. The CDR3 has 13 amino acids. Trimming removed 5 bases from V and 1 base from J, with 11 bases in between. CDR3 residues: CSVMHRVNYGYTF. The CDR3 coding sequence is TGCAGCGTTATGCACAGGGTTAACTATGGCTACACCTTC.

This clone came up a few times. The chain combines TRBV19 with TRBJ2-5; 11 bases match TRBD2. Germline V lookup: CDR1 LNHDA, CDR2 SQIVND (reference sequence). This CDR3 is 16 amino acids long. Trimming at V came to 4 bases and at J to 4 bases, leaving 8 bases not matched to a gene. The CDR3 region is CASSKLAGASVETQYF. CDR3 nucleotides: TGTGCCAGTAGTAAACTAGCGGGAGCTAGTGTAGAGACCCAGTACTTC.

The chain couples TRBV19 to TRBJ1-1; possibly TRBD1 for D (5 bases). Germline CDR1 and CDR2: LNHDA and SQIVND (reference sequence). The CDR3 length is 15 residues. V lost 4 bases and J 2 bases, leaving 14 bases between the germline ends. The CDR3 DNA follows: TGTGCCAGTAGTAGACCCGGGACTTACAACACTGAAGCTTTCTTT. Its translation: CASSRPGTYNTEAFF.

The chain combines TRBV29-1 with TRBJ2-5; perhaps TRBD1 as D (5 bases). Trimming took off 7 bases at V and 2 bases at J, with 17 bases between the two ends. Germline lookup yields CDR1 SQVTM and CDR2 ANQGSEA. The CDR3 runs to 14 residues. The CDR3 protein is CSAGSMAGQETQYF. Written as DNA, the CDR3 is TGCAGCGCCGGGTCGATGGCAGGGCAAGAGACCCAGTACTTC.

The chain has TRBV19 and TRBJ1-5; D is perhaps TRBD1 (5 bases). The CDR3 totals 13 residues. The germline V and J ends were trimmed by 8 bases and 8 bases, with 16 bases remaining between them. The germline gives CDR1 LNHDA, CDR2 SQIVND (reference sequence). The CDR3 nucleotides are TGTGCCAGTTCTGACAGAAGCCTTAAGCCCCAGCATTTT. Translated: CASSDRSLKPQHF.

CDR3 nucleotides: TGTGCCAGCAGCCAAAGAACCGGGTTCAGACAGGGTAATGAAAAACTGTTTTTT. Protein product: CASSQRTGFRQGNEKLFF. The chain combines TRBV14 with TRBJ1-4; 7 bases agree with TRBD1. J gave up 4 bases and V 2 bases, and 13 bases lay outside the gene matches. The CDR3 contains 18 residues. The V gene's germline CDR1 is SGHDN and CDR2 FVKESK.

This sequence joins TRBV18 and TRBJ2-6, with D perhaps matching TRBD2 (5 bases). The V gene lost 2 bases and the J gene lost 0 bases, with 14 bases spanning the gap. This CDR3 is 18 amino acids long. The V gene's germline CDR1 is KGHSH and CDR2 LQKENI. This CDR3 reads CASSPTGLYSSGANVLTF. The CDR3 bases are TGTGCCAGCTCACCAACCGGACTCTATAGCTCTGGGGCCAACGTCCTGACTTTC.

V gene TRBV9 combines with J gene TRBJ2-5, with a weak D call TRBD1 (6 bases). With 7 bases removed from V and 1 base from J, the gap between germline ends came to 20 bases. This CDR3 region has 16 residues. Germline-derived CDR1 and CDR2 are SGDLS and YYNGEE. The DNA for the CDR3 is TGTGCCAGCGGGAAGGGGATAACAGGGACCCAAGAGACCCAGTACTTC. It yields the protein CASGKGITGTQETQYF.

This clone was recorded only once. The chain joins TRBV6-5 to TRBJ1-5; 8 bases map to TRBD1. The V segment lost 6 bases and the J segment 7 bases; nucleotides outside the gene matches: 8. CDR1 and CDR2 from the germline V gene are MNHEY and SVGAGI. The CDR3 sequence is 14 residues long. DNA for the CDR3: TGTGCCAGCAGCCAGACAGGGGTGGGGCAGCCCCAGCATTTT. Translating it yields CASSQTGVGQPQHF.

This chain links TRBV14 with TRBJ2-6, with D unresolved. Germline CDR1 is SGHDN and CDR2 is FVKESK. This CDR3 is built from 14 residues. The germline V and J ends were trimmed by 4 bases and 0 bases, with 4 bases remaining between them. CDR3 sequence reads: CASSRLSGANVLTF. In nucleotides, the CDR3 is TGTGCCAGCAGCCGTCTCTCTGGGGCCAACGTCCTGACTTTC.

The V gene is TRBV20-1, the J gene TRBJ2-7, with a tentative D call TRBD2 (6 bases). CDR3 length: 14 amino acids. In germline, CDR1 is DFQATT, CDR2 SNEGSKA (reference sequence). Trimming took off 3 bases at V and 2 bases at J, with 14 bases between the two ends. In DNA, the CDR3 is TGCAGTGCTAGTGGACTACCCTTCACCTACGAGCAGTACTTC. Amino acid sequence: CSASGLPFTYEQYF.

This clone was recorded a few times. This chain uses TRBV5-1 with TRBJ2-7, with 11 bases fitting TRBD1. This CDR3 is built from 15 residues. Trimming took 4 bases from V and 0 from J; bases not matched to a gene: 3. The V gene's germline CDR1 is SGHRS and CDR2 YFSETQ. The CDR3 loop is CASSPGQGASYEQYF. CDR3 DNA sequence: TGCGCCAGCAGCCCCGGACAGGGGGCCTCCTACGAGCAGTACTTC.

The rearrangement links TRBV5-4 to TRBJ2-5; 7 positions match TRBD1. Germline V gene data show CDR1 as SGHNT and CDR2 as YYREEE (reference sequence). J was trimmed by 5 bases and V by 0 bases; bases with no gene match: 10. The CDR3 spans 16 residues. CDR3 sequence: CASSLGRQGTGETQYF. DNA of the CDR3: TGTGCCAGCAGCTTGGGCCGACAGGGTACAGGGGAGACCCAGTACTTC.